The subject of this entry is one T cell receptor beta chain. Its antigen is unidentified. The data were taken from a study of OX40 agonist ivuxolimab in advanced cancers. Study-wide background: At 0.01 to 10 mg/kg, ivuxolimab was administered intravenously to patients every 2 weeks. Study findings and constraints: Among patients with partial responses at 0.1-3.0 mg/kg, clonal expansion was among the lowest.

Libraries were prepared by immunoSEQ multiplex PCR; TCRdb keeps only in-frame clonotypes and omits some of them. The sample lists 80,000 to 95,000 clones, roughly 85% seen once, with approximately 1.5% in the top ten. The origin of this receptor is an adult with an advanced solid tumor such as melanoma, head and neck, liver or kidney cancer. The sequenced sample was CD4+ or CD8+ T cells sorted from blood, obtained in a trial of the OX40 agonist ivuxolimab.

CDR3 sequence reads: CASSQINEKLFF. CDR3 sequence (DNA): TGTGCCAGCAGTCAGATTAATGAAAAACTGTTTTTT. The chain is built from TRBV6-1 and TRBJ1-4; D gene unclear. The CDR3 extends over 12 amino acids. Trimming took 5 bases from V and 4 from J, leaving 5 bases between them. CDR1 is MNHNS and CDR2 is SASEGT in the germline V gene.